Listed below are T cell receptor beta chains from one sample, sequenced in a study of blood T cell repertoires in COVID-19. This table comes from immunoSEQ multiplex PCR, and its TCRdb copy is limited to in-frame clones, with some not included. This sample has 250,000 to 300,000 clones, with about 90% found just once. Input material: PBMCs or T cells enriched from blood (not recorded which). Source of these receptors: a woman aged 55-70 years who had recovered from COVID-19. Both conserved end residues are part of each CDR3. The order of the fields is J gene, V gene, D gene, CDR3 protein. The D gene is left open where the match is weak.

TRBJ1-2 TRBV6-5 - CASSGANYGYTF
TRBJ1-4 TRBV28 - CASSPHAGTNEKLFF
TRBJ2-1 TRBV7-2 TRBD2 CASSFLAGGPGEQFF
TRBJ1-1 TRBV28 TRBD1 CASSPGTVNTEAFF
TRBJ1-1 TRBV12-3/TRBV12-4 - CASSLFGGEAFF
TRBJ1-1 TRBV30 - CAWSAGVNTEAFF
TRBJ1-1 TRBV28 - CASSFNRWNTEAFF
TRBJ2-2 TRBV9 - CASTVGGNTGELFF
TRBJ1-2 TRBV5-4 - CASSSWQGNYGYTF
TRBJ2-2 TRBV5-4 TRBD1 CASSSDRGRTGELFF
TRBJ1-6 TRBV10-3 - CAIRRTANSPLHF
TRBJ2-5 TRBV18 - CASSPAGIGETQYF
TRBJ1-4 TRBV30 - CAWSTDSNEKLFF
TRBJ1-5 TRBV27 - CASSLSRDGRQPQHF
TRBJ2-7 TRBV2 - CASRGAAVYEQYF
TRBJ2-2 TRBV14 - CASSQVPALNTGELFF
TRBJ2-4 TRBV4-1 TRBD2 CASSQERAGAHNIQYF
TRBJ2-7 TRBV5-1 - CASSLVGQSYEQYF
TRBJ2-5 TRBV9 - CASSVGSDKETQYF
TRBJ1-1 TRBV5-5 TRBD1 CASSLYATGAPEAFF
TRBJ1-5 TRBV2 - CASSGTNQPQHF
TRBJ2-7 TRBV6-5 - CASSYGAPSYEQYF
TRBJ1-2 TRBV5-1 - CASSLTDYGYTF
TRBJ2-2 TRBV4-1 TRBD2 CASSRPGLASNTGELFF
TRBJ1-6 TRBV7-9 TRBD1 CASSLEVTGSSPLHF
TRBJ2-7 TRBV5-1 TRBD2 CASSYRPGTSGGESYEQYF
TRBJ1-2 TRBV7-2 - CASSLQTGYGYTF
TRBJ2-2 TRBV4-2 TRBD2 CASSPSGTSIGELFF
TRBJ1-4 TRBV19 TRBD1 CASSIGTLGTVNEKLFF
TRBJ2-7 TRBV5-8 TRBD1 CASSSTGTGAYEQYF
TRBJ2-7 TRBV11-3 - CASSLLRSNYEQYF
TRBJ2-3 TRBV6-5 TRBD1 CASRGQGGTDTQYF
TRBJ2-7 TRBV10-3 TRBD1 CAISVFDRESYEQYF
TRBJ2-1 TRBV27 - CASSDRSSYNEQFF
TRBJ2-3 TRBV7-3 - CASSSRQTTDTQYF
TRBJ2-5 TRBV28 TRBD2 CASSQRTRTETQYF
TRBJ2-7 TRBV28 TRBD1 CASSLGQPMGQYF
TRBJ1-2 TRBV30 - CAWSPQVTEGYTF
TRBJ2-5 TRBV21-1 - CASSYLTPGGTSGGSGQETQYF
TRBJ2-4 TRBV9 - CASSPVGASKNIQYF
TRBJ2-7 TRBV3-1/TRBV3-2 TRBD2 CASSHGRDYSYEQYF
TRBJ2-5 TRBV7-9 TRBD2 CASSVSGAQETQYF
TRBJ1-3 TRBV5-4 - CASSTGGHSGNTIYF